One T cell receptor beta chain is described in this entry. Antigen: not known. This sample is drawn from a study of CD8 T cells in ankylosing spondylitis. General study findings and limits: Matched ankylosing spondylitis synovial fluid reportedly contained a significantly enriched population of disease-linked clones. A motif of several highly homologous TCR beta variants was seen as apparently characteristic of ankylosing spondylitis blood.

Germline assignment: CDR1 SGHDT and CDR2 YYEEEE. The V end was cut by 4 bases, the J end by 7 bases, with 14 bases between. CDR3 length equals 14 residues. For TCR beta, libraries came from quantitative 5'-RACE with molecular barcodes. Via MiXCR, TCRdb re-called the 5' RACE reads, giving one row per CDR3 protein. The sample yields a few hundred thousand distinct CDR3 sequences, 9.5% to 15% seen once. The rearrangement uses TRBV5-6 and TRBJ1-4; D call uncertain. The specimen sequenced was blood, either unsorted or a sorted T cell fraction (not recorded which). The sequence was obtained from a male donor with ankylosing spondylitis. CDR3 nucleotide sequence: TGTGCCAGCAGCGCCCATACCCGCGGTGAAAAACTGTTTTTT. Amino acid sequence: CASSAHTRGEKLFF.